The TCR beta chain under discussion was sequenced for a study of cytomegalovirus exposure and HLA in healthy donors. On the study more broadly: An analysis done earlier identified 117 million unique TCR beta sequences from approximately 170 million T cells.

Both 60 Vbeta primers and 13 Jbeta primers went into the PCR. This table comes from immunoSEQ multiplex PCR, and its TCRdb copy is limited to in-frame clones, with some not included. This sample carries 150,000 or so clones, 70% to 85% of them seen once, and the ten largest clones take about 4.3%. About this clone: Its target is not known.

Between the trimmed V and J ends, which lost 5 bases and 3 bases, there was a span of 23 bases. CDR1 is SGHTS and CDR2 is YDEGEE in the germline V gene. The CDR3 covers 18 residues. The study's findings and limits: CMV antigen specificity was confirmed in vitro for a few CMV-associated chains.

This chain joins TRBV5-8 and TRBJ1-4; D gene unclear. The sequence derives from a male donor in good health and CMV-seropositive. The sequencing input was PBMCs. This chain's CDR3 is CASSPGSGIDYSNEKLFF. CDR3 sequence (DNA): TGTGCCAGCAGTCCCGGCAGTGGCATCGACTATTCTAATGAAAAACTGTTTTTT. The whole variable domain, remainder taken from reference TRBV5-8 and TRBJ1-4, is EAGVTQSPTHLIKTRGQQATLRCSPISGHTSVYWYQQALGLGLQFLLWYDEGEERNRGNFPPRFSGRQFPNYSSELNVNALELEDSALYLCASSPGSGIDYSNEKLFFGSGTQLSVL.